Listed here are 9 T cell receptor beta chains from one sample, sequenced in a study of blood T cells in healthy people across ages. A second PCR, run for about 6 to 11 cycles, used a sample-barcoded 5' primer plus a J-beta primer mix. TCRdb used MiXCR to reprocess the 5' RACE reads, holding one entry per CDR3 protein. The sample lists around 1,000,000 distinct CDR3 sequences; approximately 38% were seen once. The sequenced material came from blood. All receptors come from a man aged 18-30 years in good health.

The rearrangement links TRBV9 to TRBJ1-2, with D unclear. CDR1 and CDR2 from the germline V gene are SGDLS and YYNGEE. V was shortened by 0 bases and J by 2 bases, with 8 bases between the two germline ends. The CDR3 consists of 14 residues. CDR3 nucleotides: TGTGCCAGCAGCGTAGGTTTCGGGAACTATGGCTACACCTTC. Protein: CASSVGFGNYGYTF.

This chain connects TRBV9 to TRBJ2-3; possibly TRBD1 or TRBD2 for D (5 bases each). CDR1 and CDR2 from the germline V gene are SGDLS and YYNGEE. The CDR3 sequence is 16 residues long. Trimming removed 4 bases at V and 5 bases at J, with 20 bases between. For the CDR3, the DNA is TGTGCCAGCAGCCTCTCGGGGTCCTCAAGGGGAGATACGCAGTATTTT. Amino acid sequence: CASSLSGSSRGDTQYF.

The genes are TRBV7-9 and TRBJ2-1, with 7 bases that match TRBD1. The germline V gene encodes CDR1 SEHNR and CDR2 FQNEAQ (reference sequence). J lost 7 bases, V lost 4 bases, and 13 bases had no gene match. This CDR3 comprises 16 residues. CDR3 sequence: CASSSGQEPQRNEQFF. In DNA form, the CDR3 reads TGTGCCAGCAGCTCCGGACAGGAGCCCCAGCGAAATGAGCAGTTCTTC.

This chain links TRBV11-2 with TRBJ1-1; D is undetermined. This CDR3 region has 15 residues. V was cut by 0 bases and J by 7 bases, with 15 bases left in between. CDR1 is SGHAT and CDR2 is FQNNGV in the germline V gene. In DNA, the CDR3 is TGTGCCAGCAGCTTAGATCTAGAGCAGCCTCTTGAAGCTTTCTTT. Translated, it gives CASSLDLEQPLEAFF. Together with reference TRBV11-2 and TRBJ1-1, the CDR3 gives the full variable domain: EAGVAQSPRYKIIEKRQSVAFWCNPISGHATLYWYQQILGQGPKLLIQFQNNGVVDDSQLPKDRFSAERLKGVDSTLKIQPAKLEDSAVYLCASSLDLEQPLEAFFGQGTRLTVV.

This sequence joins TRBV10-3 and TRBJ2-2, with no clear D. Germline V gene sequence: CDR1 ENHRY, CDR2 SYGVKD. The CDR3 sequence is 16 residues long. Trimming removed 7 bases at V and 0 bases at J, with 15 bases between. In DNA, the CDR3 is TGTGCCATCAATCCGACTGCCGGAGCGAACACCGGGGAGCTGTTTTTT. Its translation: CAINPTAGANTGELFF.

The chain uses TRBV5-1 and TRBJ1-2, with TRBD1 as a possible D gene (5 bases). V lost 0 bases and J 0 bases, leaving 27 bases between the germline ends. The germline CDR1 and CDR2 sequences are SGHRS and YFSETQ. This CDR3 is 21 amino acids long. Here the CDR3 DNA reads TGCGCCAGCAGCTTGGGGTCGATATTCGGGGCTGAGGAGAACCCTAACTATGGCTACACCTTC. Translated: CASSLGSIFGAEENPNYGYTF.

V gene TRBV12-3 or TRBV12-4 combines with J gene TRBJ1-2; weak D call: TRBD1 (5 bases). This CDR3 contains 13 residues. V was trimmed by 1 base and J by 6 bases, leaving 9 bases between them. The CDR3 nucleotides are TGTGCCAGCAGTTTAGGGGGGACTCATGGCTACACCTTC. Translation gives CASSLGGTHGYTF.

The rearrangement links TRBV20-1 to TRBJ2-5, with 7 bases aligning to TRBD1. J was trimmed by 4 bases and V by 3 bases; bases with no gene match: 5. The CDR3 loop spans 13 amino acids. Germline-derived CDR1 and CDR2 are DFQATT and SNEGSKA (reference sequence). Here the CDR3 DNA reads TGCAGTGCTAGTGACAGGGATGGAGAGACCCAGTACTTC. Its translation is CSASDRDGETQYF.

The chain recombines TRBV28 with TRBJ2-5, with D possibly being TRBD2 (6 bases). Trimming shortened V by 5 bases and J by 2 bases, and 15 bases separated the two germline ends. The CDR3 has 15 residues. Germline V gene lookup returns CDR1 MDHEN and CDR2 SYDVKM. CDR3 in amino acids: CASSGGTHRQETQYF. In nucleotides, the CDR3 is TGTGCCAGCAGTGGGGGGACTCACCGACAAGAGACCCAGTACTTC.